This T cell receptor (beta chain) is from a study of beta chain features in type 1 diabetes. Whole-study results and caveats: Insertion counts at VDJ junctions were lower in type 1 diabetes patients, who also showed more deletions there. Type 1 diabetes patients had TCRB CDR3s that were shorter (moderately but significantly so) in all four CD4+ subsets.

Germline values: CDR1 SQVTM, CDR2 ANQGSEA. This CDR3 comprises 12 residues. Trimming removed 4 bases from V and 5 bases from J; junction bases left unmatched: 3. About this clone: As yet, its antigen is unknown.

Every isolated RNA sample was fully reverse transcribed, so sequencing captured expressed TCRB transcripts. Produced via immunoSEQ multiplex PCR; TCRdb's table is partial and in-frame only. The sample holds about 470,000 clones, roughly 30% seen once. The receptor was derived from a man between 18 and 29 years old in good health. The chain links TRBV29-1 to TRBJ2-5; 8 nucleotides align to TRBD2. Specimen: naive CD4+ T cells from blood. The DNA of the CDR3 is TGCAGCGTTGTGACTAGCGAGGAGACCCAGTACTTC. Translated: CSVVTSEETQYF.